This T cell receptor (beta chain) was recovered during a study of graft-versus-host responses after intestinal transplantation (dated by TCRdb to the early 2020s). General notes on the study: The transplants that recipients received were multivisceral, liver-intestinal, or isolated intestinal. Instead of going to the commercial service, samples from a few later patients were sequenced in-house on an Illumina MiSeq and processed with MiXCR. To identify alloreactive clones, pre-transplant mixed lymphocyte reaction products were sequenced and compared with unstimulated pre-transplant donor and recipient T cells. Every recipient was given anti-thymocyte globulin induction, then maintenance tacrolimus and steroids for 2 to 4 years. After intestinal transplantation, graft-versus-host and host-versus-graft alloreactive T cell clones were followed in the graft, circulation and bone marrow using bulk TCR-beta CDR3 sequencing. A peak of at least 4% donor T cells among recipient peripheral blood mononuclear cells was the definition used for donor T cell macrochimerism. The cohort enrolled around 23 intestinal transplant recipients including one retransplant, and a few patients lacking pretransplant specimens were excluded.

The sample's time point label, decoded: cells obtained before transplantation from donor or recipient. CD3+CD4+ and CD3+CD8+ populations were FACS-sorted from unstimulated pre-transplant donor and recipient cells taken from spleen or lymph nodes. The library was obtained by the immunoSEQ multiplex PCR assay. For most patients, genomic DNA was isolated with the Qiagen DNeasy Blood and Tissue Kit and shipped frozen to Adaptive Biotechnologies for TCR sequencing. For most patients, high-throughput TCR-beta CDR3 sequencing of genomic DNA was performed by Adaptive Biotechnologies. The paper's processing steps were these. Adaptive's ImmunoSEQ software was the source of the TCR sequencing data for about 18 patients, while a few other patients were processed with MiXCR and VDJtools. To correct CD4 versus CD8 sorting errors, any sequence found in both subsets at a frequency ratio below 5:1 was removed. CDR3 nucleotide sequences shared between donor and recipient were removed because their origin could not be assigned. To be classed as alloreactive, a clone needed at least 2-fold expansion over unstimulated cells and a minimum CFSE-low frequency of 0.002% (template counts) or 0.001% (read counts). Clones were considered mappable if detected in sequenced pre-transplant spleen, lymph node, or MLR CFSE-low populations of the donor or recipient. Cumulative frequency of alloreactive clones was calculated as a percentage of all sequences weighted by copy number. Imported from immuneACCESS, the table was reduced by TCRdb to in-frame sequences with V and J called. These copies leave out some clones; in studies compared against another copy, an unresolved V gene accounts for under half, and the cause of the remainder is not known. V, J and clone size derive from that table, while D and trimming were established from the DNA sequence. This sample is represented by about 82,000 clones; roughly 89% of them were singletons. The ten largest account for 0.1% of the sample.

The CDR3 has 13 amino acids, counting the end cysteine and phenylalanine. The read is trimmed to its CDR3 DNA, 39 bases read in frame from base 1. For this chain, trimming is 3 bases at the V end and 3 bases at the J end, and the number of junction bases without a gene match is 2. The germline V gene yields ENHRY for CDR1 and SYGVKD for CDR2. Regarding this clone: No antigen is known for it. No base quality information exists; no much larger clone differs at one position.

General study outcomes and caveats: Conclusions were limited by the relatively low number and heterogeneity of intestinal transplant patients. GvH clones turned up in recipient bone marrow, with some appearing earlier in ileal mucosa or blood, a pattern consistent with an intestinal mucosal origin. High GvH to HvG T cell clonal ratios were observed in the allografts of patients with donor T cell macrochimerism. Early after transplant, peak levels of circulating GvH clones were associated with declines in HvG clones.

The sequence was collected from a human donor who received an intestinal transplant. Sequences were derived from unstimulated CD4+ T cells sorted from spleen or lymph node cells, sampled before intestinal transplant. The chain joins TRBV10-3 to TRBJ2-7; 7 bases in between match TRBD2. CDR3 sequence: CAISDRGDYEQYF. The DNA reads as follows: TGTGCCATCAGTGACCGGGGGGACTACGAGCAGTACTTC.